This T cell receptor (beta chain) stems from a study of blood T cell repertoires in COVID-19. Some clones are missing from TCRdb's copy, which holds only in-frame ones; the method was immunoSEQ multiplex PCR. The sample includes about 45,000 clones, over 80% of them seen just once. Sequenced material: peripheral blood. The clonotype originates from a man aged 45-65 years with active COVID-19.

The CDR3 coding sequence is TGTGCCATCAGTGAGCTGCGGGGTCGGAGTGAGCAGTTCTTC. This gives the protein CAISELRGRSEQFF. The V gene is TRBV10-3, the J gene TRBJ2-1; possible D gene TRBD2, 6 bases. Germline loops: CDR1 ENHRY, CDR2 SYGVKD. The CDR3 extends over 14 amino acids. V shed 2 bases and J shed 9 bases, with 14 bases lying between them.